The 26 T cell receptor beta chains in this list originate from one sample, sequenced in a study of cytomegalovirus exposure and HLA in healthy donors. PCR used 60 Vbeta primers and 13 Jbeta primers. The method was immunoSEQ multiplex PCR; TCRdb's version includes in-frame clones alone and lacks a portion of them. The sample includes about 140,000 clones, 88% of them seen just once. Sequenced: PBMCs. These TCRs come from a woman aged 40 to 50 in good health and CMV-seronegative.

V usage is TRBV9 and J usage is TRBJ2-2; the D gene is possibly TRBD2 (6 bases). Germline CDR1 reads SGDLS; CDR2 reads YYNGEE. The CDR3 covers 16 residues. Trimming cost V 0 bases and J 6 bases, with 15 bases left between them. The CDR3 protein is CASSVGGGREAGELFF. CDR3 bases: TGTGCCAGCAGCGTAGGAGGTGGCAGGGAGGCCGGGGAGCTGTTTTTT.

The V gene is TRBV5-1, the J gene TRBJ1-1, with D possibly TRBD1 on 6 matching bases. The germline gives CDR1 SGHRS, CDR2 YFSETQ. With 4 bases removed from V and 0 bases from J, the gap between germline ends came to 16 bases. CDR3 length equals 16 residues. Here the CDR3 DNA reads TGCGCCAGCAGCCCGACTACCGGACAGCTGAACACTGAAGCTTTCTTT. It codes for CASSPTTGQLNTEAFF.

This chain's CDR3 is CASSLDGGLWTEAFF. The CDR3 bases are TGCGCCAGCAGCTTGGACGGGGGGTTGTGGACTGAAGCTTTCTTT. The chain recombines TRBV5-1 with TRBJ1-1; tentative D call: TRBD1 (5 bases). Trimming removed 0 bases at V and 5 bases at J, with 14 bases between. Germline values: CDR1 SGHRS, CDR2 YFSETQ. This CDR3 comprises 15 residues.

In this sample, this clone turned up once. This chain joins TRBV5-1 and TRBJ1-1, with D perhaps TRBD1 (5 bases). This CDR3 is built from 14 residues. Trimming cost V 5 bases and J 0 bases, with 11 bases left between them. The germline V gene encodes CDR1 SGHRS and CDR2 YFSETQ. The CDR3 spells CASRPDSMNTEAFF. The DNA of the CDR3 is TGCGCCAGCAGACCAGACAGCATGAACACTGAAGCTTTCTTT.

The chain is built from TRBV29-1 and TRBJ1-1; perhaps TRBD1 as D (5 bases). Germline assignment: CDR1 SQVTM and CDR2 ANQGSEA. V lost 2 bases to trimming and J lost 0 bases, with 28 bases between them. The CDR3 runs to 20 residues. For the CDR3, the DNA is TGCAGCGTTGAACACCGGCGGAGACACGGCCATCAGGGTCTGAACACTGAAGCTTTCTTT. This encodes CSVEHRRRHGHQGLNTEAFF.

The rearrangement uses TRBV7-2 and TRBJ2-3, with 8 bases lining up with TRBD2. After removal of 7 bases from V and 8 bases from J, the junction contained 17 bases not matched to a gene. Germline-derived CDR1 and CDR2 are SGHTA and FQGNSA. This CDR3 comprises 16 residues. The DNA for the CDR3 is TGTGCCAGCACTCCCCGGGGAGCGGGAGTTTTGGGTACGCAGTATTTT. Amino acid sequence: CASTPRGAGVLGTQYF.

Remarks on this clone: Mismatch with germline at one junction end may stem from a read error. The gene calls are TRBV7-2 and TRBJ1-2, with D possibly matching TRBD1 (6 bases). The germline V gene encodes CDR1 SGHTA and CDR2 FQGNSA. The CDR3 contains 14 residues. CDR3 region: CASSPYLTTTGPSF. The CDR3 nucleotides read TGTGCCAGCAGCCCCTACTTAACCACGACAGGTCCCTCCTTC. The complete variable domain, with remaining parts taken from reference TRBV7-2 and TRBJ1-2, reads GAGVSQSPSNKVTEKGKDVELRCDPISGHTALYWYRQSLGQGLEFLIYFQGNSAPDKSGLPSDRFSAERTGGSVSTLTIQRTQQEDSAVYLCASSPYLTTTGPSFGSGTRLTVV.

This clone appeared a few times. This rearrangement joins TRBV6-1 to TRBJ1-1; 7 positions agree with TRBD1. Per the germline V gene, CDR1 is MNHNS and CDR2 is SASEGT. This CDR3 comprises 14 residues. The junction had 5 bases not matched to a gene; V was cut back by 4 bases and J by 3 bases. The DNA of the CDR3 is TGTGCCAGCAGTGTCACGCAGGGGGACACTGAAGCTTTCTTT. It codes for CASSVTQGDTEAFF.

In regard to this clone: A junction end diverges from the germline sequence, so it may reflect a read error. The rearrangement links TRBV14 to TRBJ2-1; maybe TRBD2 (6 bases). CDR1 is SGHDN, CDR2 FVKESK, per germline. This CDR3 has 13 amino acids. The CDR3 reads CASSPTSYSEQFF. The CDR3 DNA follows: TGTGCCAGCAGCCCAACTAGCTACAGTGAGCAGTTCTTC. Complete variable domain (other parts from reference TRBV14 and TRBJ2-1): EAGVTQFPSHSVIEKGQTVTLRCDPISGHDNLYWYRRVMGKEIKFLLHFVKESKQDESGMPNNRFLAERTGGTYSTLKVQPAELEDSGVYFCASSPTSYSEQFFGPGTRLTVL.

The genes are TRBV6-1 and TRBJ1-6; TRBD1 might be the D (6 bases). This CDR3 region has 15 residues. Deletions cut 0 bases from V and 9 bases from J, with 12 bases between. Per germline, CDR1 MNHNS and CDR2 SASEGT. CDR3 DNA: TGTGCCAGCAGTGAAGCGGCGGGGGGCGTTTCACCCCTCCACTTT. Translating gives CASSEAAGGVSPLHF.

The chain uses TRBV5-4 and TRBJ2-5; TRBD2 aligns across 8 bases. The CDR3 loop spans 14 amino acids. Trimming took 3 bases from V and 4 from J; bases not matched to a gene: 5. Germline assignment: CDR1 SGHNT and CDR2 YYREEE (reference sequence). This chain's CDR3 is CASSSGLEGETQYF. DNA for the CDR3: TGTGCCAGCAGCTCGGGACTAGAAGGAGAGACCCAGTACTTC.

This chain connects TRBV6-6 to TRBJ2-2, with 9 bases identical to TRBD2. V lost 2 bases and J lost 5; bases outside the gene matches: 6. Germline-derived CDR1 and CDR2 are MNHNY and SVGAGI (reference sequence). CDR3 length: 16 residues. As DNA, the CDR3 is TGTGCCAGCAGTTACCCTAGCGGGATGCTGACCGGGGAGCTGTTTTTT. Encoded protein: CASSYPSGMLTGELFF.

J is TRBJ2-1 and V is TRBV9, with 12 bases lining up with TRBD2. The CDR3 contains 16 residues. Germline assignment: CDR1 SGDLS and CDR2 YYNGEE. The V and J ends lost 4 bases and 3 bases, in that order; junction bases with no gene match: 5. The CDR3 region has the DNA TGTGCCAGCAGCCCTTCTAGCGGGAGGGGCTACAATGAGCAGTTCTTC. This sequence encodes CASSPSSGRGYNEQFF.

This clone showed up just a few times. V and J are TRBV11-2 and TRBJ2-7; D is undetermined. V lost 4 bases and J lost 3, with 4 bases in between. The CDR3 runs to 11 residues. Germline CDR1 SGHAT, CDR2 FQNNGV. The CDR3 region has the DNA TGTGCCAGCAGCTCCTACTACGAGCAGTACTTC. It codes for CASSSYYEQYF.

The rearrangement joins TRBV9 to TRBJ2-3; no clear D gene. Per the germline V gene, CDR1 is SGDLS and CDR2 is YYNGEE. The V and J ends lost 3 bases and 1 base respectively, with 3 bases between them. The CDR3 runs 12 residues. The CDR3 loop reads CASSAGTDTQYF. CDR3 nucleotide sequence: TGTGCCAGCAGCGCGGGCACAGATACGCAGTATTTT.

The gene calls are TRBV7-9 and TRBJ2-1; TRBD2 aligns across 7 bases. The CDR3 covers 14 residues. The V and J ends lost 3 bases and 7 bases, in that order; junction bases with no gene match: 6. The germline V gene has CDR1 SEHNR and CDR2 FQNEAQ (reference sequence). This chain's CDR3 is CASSLTSGKNEQFF. The CDR3 DNA reads as TGTGCCAGCAGCTTGACAAGCGGGAAGAATGAGCAGTTCTTC.

This chain links TRBV5-1 with TRBJ1-1, with TRBD1 matching 7 bases. Germline-derived CDR1 and CDR2 are SGHRS and YFSETQ. Trimming at V came to 4 bases and at J to 3 bases, leaving 6 bases not matched to a gene. This CDR3 is 14 amino acids long. CDR3 amino acids: CASSNHRGDTEAFF. CDR3 coding DNA: TGCGCCAGCAGCAACCACAGGGGCGACACTGAAGCTTTCTTT.

The chain employs TRBV9 and TRBJ2-1, with 9 bases aligning to TRBD2. Germline V gene sequence: CDR1 SGDLS, CDR2 YYNGEE. Trimming at V came to 0 bases and at J to 0 bases, leaving 1 base not matched to a gene. The CDR3 length is 16 residues. The CDR3 sequence is CASSVGTSASYNEQFF. CDR3 in DNA: TGTGCCAGCAGCGTAGGGACTAGCGCCTCCTACAATGAGCAGTTCTTC.

Details on this clone: At one boundary the junction diverges from the germline segment, which might be a read error. The CDR3 DNA reads TGTTCCAGCAGCCCCAGGGTCTGGGGAGGCTACACCTTC. Encoded protein: CSSSPRVWGGYTF. This rearrangement joins TRBV7-9 to TRBJ1-2; D may be TRBD1 (5 bases). Germline V lookup: CDR1 SEHNR, CDR2 FQNEAQ (reference sequence). This CDR3 is built from 13 residues. Filled out from reference TRBV7-9 and TRBJ1-2, the complete variable domain reads DTGVSQNPRHKITKRGQNVTFRCDPISEHNRLYWYRQTLGQGPEFLTYFQNEAQLEKSRLLSDRFSAERPKGSFSTLEIQRTEQGDSAMYLCSSSPRVWGGYTFGSGTRLTVV.

The chain employs TRBV5-4 and TRBJ2-5, with 10 bases that match TRBD2. Germline lookup yields CDR1 SGHNT and CDR2 YYREEE (reference sequence). Trimming at V came to 7 bases and at J to 3 bases, leaving 6 bases not matched to a gene. CDR3 length: 14 residues. The CDR3 spells CASGSSGGKETQYF. The CDR3 nucleotides read TGTGCCAGCGGCTCTAGCGGGGGAAAAGAGACCCAGTACTTC.

The rearrangement joins TRBV5-1 to TRBJ2-1; a possible D gene is TRBD1 (6 bases). Germline values: CDR1 SGHRS, CDR2 YFSETQ. Trimming shortened V by 0 bases and J by 6 bases, and 10 bases separated the two germline ends. CDR3 size: 14 residues. DNA of the CDR3: TGCGCCAGCAGCTTGGGGGCACAGGGCAATGAGCAGTTCTTC. It encodes CASSLGAQGNEQFF.

In its sample, this clone was seen a few times. CDR3 nucleotides: TGCGCCAGCAGCTTGGCTTCTCTCTCTGGGGCCAACGTCCTGACTTTC. This encodes CASSLASLSGANVLTF. This rearrangement joins TRBV5-1 to TRBJ2-6; D gene ambiguous. The CDR3 consists of 16 residues. The germline V and J ends were trimmed by 0 bases and 0 bases, with 7 bases remaining between them. Germline CDR1 reads SGHRS; CDR2 reads YFSETQ.

This clone was observed once. The chain links TRBV25-1 to TRBJ2-2; TRBD2 agrees at 7 bases. Losses at the gene ends were 8 bases for V and 7 bases for J; bases not matched to a gene: 10. Germline-derived CDR1 and CDR2 are MGHDK and SYGVNS. The CDR3 sequence is 14 residues long. The CDR3 coding sequence is TGTGCCAGCCAGCGGGAAGGATTGGTCGGGGAGCTGTTTTTT. It translates to CASQREGLVGELFF. The variable domain in full, with the rest retrieved from reference TRBV25-1 and TRBJ2-2, is EADIYQTPRYLVIGTGKKITLECSQTMGHDKMYWYQQDPGMELHLIHYSYGVNSTEKGDLSSESTVSRIRTEHFPLTLESARPSHTSQYLCASQREGLVGELFFGEGSRLTVL.

CDR3 protein: CASSLVANTGELFF. For the CDR3, the DNA is TGCGCCAGCAGCTTGGTAGCGAACACCGGGGAGCTGTTTTTT. The J gene is TRBJ2-2, the V gene TRBV5-1; D remains unclear. V was clipped by 0 bases and J by 0 bases, with 3 bases between them. CDR1 is SGHRS and CDR2 is YFSETQ in the germline V gene. The CDR3 totals 14 residues.

The V call is TRBV4-1, the J call TRBJ2-1; 10 nucleotides match TRBD2. The CDR3 runs to 16 residues. J gave up 10 bases and V 0 bases, and 9 bases lay outside the gene matches. Looked up from germline, CDR1 is MGHRA and CDR2 is YSYEKL. In nucleotides, the CDR3 is TGCGCCAGCAGCCAAGAGGGGCTAGCGGGAGCGAGGGAGCAGTTCTTC. Translated: CASSQEGLAGAREQFF.

The V gene is TRBV9, the J gene TRBJ1-1; 9 positions agree with TRBD1. Germline CDR1 is SGDLS and CDR2 is YYNGEE. CDR3 length: 14 amino acids. J was trimmed by 4 bases and V by 4 bases; bases with no gene match: 5. CDR3 in amino acids: CASSLDRGGTEAFF. Here the CDR3 DNA reads TGTGCCAGCAGCTTGGACAGGGGAGGCACTGAAGCTTTCTTT.